These 5 T cell receptor beta chains were sequenced from one sample in a study of blood T cell repertoires in COVID-19. Clones were read by immunoSEQ multiplex PCR, and TCRdb kept only the in-frame ones, dropping some. The top ten hold 0.83% of the sample, which has about 120,000 clones, approximately 80% seen once. Input material: peripheral blood. These receptors all come from a woman in her sixties or seventies with acute or convalescent COVID-19.

This chain connects TRBV28 to TRBJ2-7; D is perhaps TRBD1 (7 bases). The CDR3 consists of 14 residues. Germline CDR1 MDHEN, CDR2 SYDVKM. V was shortened by 3 bases and J by 5 bases, with 14 bases between the two germline ends. CDR3 protein: CASSFSGRGDEQYF. CDR3 DNA sequence: TGTGCCAGCAGTTTTTCGGGCAGGGGGGACGAGCAGTACTTC.

CDR3 residues: CATSRDTGGNSPLHF. CDR3 DNA: TGTGCCACCAGCAGGGATACAGGGGGTAATTCACCCCTCCACTTT. The chain links TRBV15 to TRBJ1-6, with 8 bases aligning to TRBD1. This CDR3 is 15 amino acids long. The V gene end was trimmed by 3 bases and the J gene end by 6 bases; junction bases not matched to a gene: 4. In germline, CDR1 is LNHNV, CDR2 YYDKDF (reference sequence).

The J gene is TRBJ1-4, the V gene TRBV28; the match to TRBD1 covers 8 bases. Looked up from germline, CDR1 is MDHEN and CDR2 is SYDVKM. V was clipped by 5 bases and J by 6 bases; unmatched bases: 8. This CDR3 comprises 15 residues. For the CDR3, the DNA is TGTGCCAGCAGTCCCCGGGGCAGGGGGCATGAAAAACTGTTTTTT. Translated: CASSPRGRGHEKLFF.

This clone was counted a few times. The genes are TRBV11-2 and TRBJ1-3, with 9 bases lining up with TRBD1. The V gene's germline CDR1 is SGHAT and CDR2 FQNNGV. The CDR3 contains 13 residues. V trimming: 4 bases; J trimming: 9 bases; junction bases outside the gene matches: 4. CDR3 region: CASSWGQGGTIYF. The CDR3 bases are TGTGCCAGCAGCTGGGGACAGGGAGGCACCATATATTTT. The full variable domain, with the rest looked up from reference TRBV11-2 and TRBJ1-3, is EAGVAQSPRYKIIEKRQSVAFWCNPISGHATLYWYQQILGQGPKLLIQFQNNGVVDDSQLPKDRFSAERLKGVDSTLKIQPAKLEDSAVYLCASSWGQGGTIYFGEGSWLTVV.

The J gene is TRBJ1-6, the V gene TRBV19; possible D gene TRBD1, 6 bases. The CDR3 loop spans 14 amino acids. V lost 4 bases to trimming and J lost 8 bases, with 12 bases between them. Germline V gene lookup returns CDR1 LNHDA and CDR2 SQIVND (reference sequence). This CDR3 is CASSTRDTDSPLHF. In DNA, the CDR3 is TGTGCCAGTAGTACCCGGGACACTGATTCACCCCTCCACTTT.